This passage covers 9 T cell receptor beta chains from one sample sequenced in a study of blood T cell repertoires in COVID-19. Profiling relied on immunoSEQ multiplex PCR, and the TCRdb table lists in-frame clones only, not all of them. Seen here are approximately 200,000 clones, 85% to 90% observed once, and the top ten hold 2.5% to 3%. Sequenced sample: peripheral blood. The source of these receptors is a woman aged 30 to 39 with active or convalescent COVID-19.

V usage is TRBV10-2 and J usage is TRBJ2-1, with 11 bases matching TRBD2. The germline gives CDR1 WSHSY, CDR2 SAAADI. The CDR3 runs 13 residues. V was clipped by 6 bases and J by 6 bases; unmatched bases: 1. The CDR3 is CASRGTSGNEQFF. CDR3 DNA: TGCGCCAGCAGAGGGACTAGCGGCAATGAGCAGTTCTTC.

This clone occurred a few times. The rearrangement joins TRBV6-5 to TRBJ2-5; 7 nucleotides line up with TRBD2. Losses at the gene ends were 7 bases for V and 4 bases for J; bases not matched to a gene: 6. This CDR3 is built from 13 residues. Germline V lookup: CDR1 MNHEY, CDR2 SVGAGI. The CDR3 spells CASTPSGGETQYF. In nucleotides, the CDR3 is TGTGCCAGCACCCCTTCGGGGGGAGAGACCCAGTACTTC.

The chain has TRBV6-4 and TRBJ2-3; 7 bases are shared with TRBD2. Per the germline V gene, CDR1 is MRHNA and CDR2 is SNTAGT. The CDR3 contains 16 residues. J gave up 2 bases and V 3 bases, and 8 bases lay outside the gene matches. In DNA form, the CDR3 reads TGTGCCAGCAGTGAAAGGGCGGGAGTCCCCACAGATACGCAGTATTTT. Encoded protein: CASSERAGVPTDTQYF.

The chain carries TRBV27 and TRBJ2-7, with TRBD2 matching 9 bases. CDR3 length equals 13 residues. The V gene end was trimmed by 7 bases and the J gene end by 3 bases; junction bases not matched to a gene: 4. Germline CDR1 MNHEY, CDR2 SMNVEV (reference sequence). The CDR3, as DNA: TGTGCCAGCACAGGACTAGCGAACTACGAGCAGTACTTC. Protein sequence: CASTGLANYEQYF.

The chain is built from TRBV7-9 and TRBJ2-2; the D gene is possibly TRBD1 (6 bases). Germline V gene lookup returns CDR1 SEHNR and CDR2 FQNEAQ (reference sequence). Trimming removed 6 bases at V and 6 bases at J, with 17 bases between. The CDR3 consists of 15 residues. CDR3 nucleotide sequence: TGTGCCAGCAGGCCCCAGGGGTGGGTCGCCGGGGAGCTGTTTTTT. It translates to CASRPQGWVAGELFF.

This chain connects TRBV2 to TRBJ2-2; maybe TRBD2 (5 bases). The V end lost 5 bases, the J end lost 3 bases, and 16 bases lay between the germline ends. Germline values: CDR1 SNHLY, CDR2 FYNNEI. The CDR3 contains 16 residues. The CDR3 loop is CASSYGSVWDTGELFF. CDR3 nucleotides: TGTGCCAGCAGTTATGGGAGCGTCTGGGACACCGGGGAGCTGTTTTTT.

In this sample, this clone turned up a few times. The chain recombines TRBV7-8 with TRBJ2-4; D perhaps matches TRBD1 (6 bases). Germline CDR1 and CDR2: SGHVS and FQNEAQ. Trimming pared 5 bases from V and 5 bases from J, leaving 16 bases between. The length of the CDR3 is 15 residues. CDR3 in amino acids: CASSPRGAGENIQYF. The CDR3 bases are TGTGCCAGCAGCCCGCGAGGGGCAGGGGAAAACATTCAGTACTTC.

The CDR3 sequence: CASSPPADSYGYTF. As DNA, the CDR3 is TGTGCCAGCTCACCACCGGCGGACTCCTATGGCTACACCTTC. This chain connects TRBV18 to TRBJ1-2, with D uncertain. This CDR3 contains 14 residues. Germline V gives CDR1 KGHSH, CDR2 LQKENI. V was shortened by 0 bases and J by 4 bases, with 9 bases between the two germline ends.

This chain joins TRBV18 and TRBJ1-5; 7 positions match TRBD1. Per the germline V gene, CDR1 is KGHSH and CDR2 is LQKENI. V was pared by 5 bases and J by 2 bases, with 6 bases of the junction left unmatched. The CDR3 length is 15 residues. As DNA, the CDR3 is TGTGCCAGCTCAACCCGAACAGGGGGCAATCAGCCCCAGCATTTT. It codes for CASSTRTGGNQPQHF.